This T cell receptor (beta chain) was sequenced for a study of T cells after yellow fever vaccination. Broader study findings: Reappearance after the booster was seen for most primary-vaccination clones, at 95% to 96% CD4 and 70% to 90% CD8. The study found a weaker secondary response that peaked faster, day 5 versus 15.

For TCR, cDNA came from 5'RACE template switching, which added a universal primer site and UMIs. MiXCR, applied by TCRdb to the 5' RACE reads, yields one record per CDR3 protein. This sample yields some 320,000 distinct CDR3 sequences, of which approximately 4% are seen a single time; less than 20% belongs to the top ten. This clonotype showed up many times. Its specificity is not known. The V end lost 3 bases, the J end lost 8 bases, and 14 bases lay between the germline ends. The germline gives CDR1 SEHNR, CDR2 FQNEAQ (reference sequence). CDR3 length: 14 amino acids. The sequence derives from a young man who received the YFV17D yellow fever vaccine. V and J are TRBV7-9 and TRBJ2-1; D may match TRBD1 or TRBD2 (5 bases each). Material: PBMCs, obtained 15 days after the yellow fever booster vaccination. The CDR3 region has the DNA TGTGCCAGCAGCTTTTCGGGGCCGATCGATGAGCAGTTCTTC. This gives the protein CASSFSGPIDEQFF.